This TCR beta chain is drawn from a study of cytomegalovirus exposure and HLA in healthy donors. A multiplex PCR was run with 60 Vbeta primers and 13 Jbeta primers. The method was immunoSEQ multiplex PCR; TCRdb's version includes in-frame clones alone and lacks a portion of them. Of 90,000 to 120,000 clones listed, about 79% are singletons. The study, taken as a whole, reports: A missense variant in DCLRE1C was later tied to TCR beta V- and J-gene trimming. Using a false discovery rate of 0.05, a later analysis showed that 16,951 TCR beta sequences were associated with HLA alleles. Some TCR beta chains (roughly 160 of them) were listed as cytomegalovirus-associated.

Concerning this clone itself: Its antigen is unidentified. Other DNA sequences of this sample code for an identical CDR3.

The V gene end was trimmed by 2 bases and the J gene end by 4 bases; junction bases not matched to a gene: 2. This CDR3 has 13 amino acids. Per germline, CDR1 SGHRS and CDR2 YFSETQ. Sample: PBMCs. The receptor was derived from a man aged 45 to 65 in good health and CMV-seropositive. The chain has TRBV5-1 and TRBJ2-5; the match to TRBD2 covers 7 bases. DNA of the CDR3: TGCGCCAGCAGCTTCCCGGGGGGAGAGACCCAGTACTTC. Amino acid sequence: CASSFPGGETQYF.